A selection of T cell receptor beta chains follows, all from one sample in a study of shared clonotypes between healthy human individuals. TCRdb's copy holds only in-frame clones and misses some; the assay was immunoSEQ multiplex PCR. The data show around 2.5 million clones, 80% to 95% seen once. Sequenced: naive CD4+ T cells from PBMCs. The source is a man aged 18 to 29 in good health. Some clones in this sample may be carry-over from other donors' samples. Each CDR3 is given with its conserved first and last residue. A D gene is named only where the DNA matches it firmly. A row's size may be missing; if present it is once, few, many or a size class.

abundance | d_gene | j_gene | v_gene | CDR3nt | CDR3aa
NA | NA | TRBJ2-5 | TRBV6-1 | TGTGCCAGCAGTGAAGGATGGACGGGGGCAGGACTTCAAGAGACCCAGTACTTC | CASSEGWTGAGLQETQYF
few | TRBD1 | TRBJ1-2 | TRBV7-3 | TGTGCCAGCAGCACCACAGGGGGCGAGCACTATGGCTACACCTTC | CASSTTGGEHYGYTF
NA | NA | TRBJ1-2 | TRBV21-1 | TGTGCCAGCAGCCGTCAGAACTGTCTAACCTATGGCTACACCTTC | CASSRQNCLTYGYTF
NA | NA | TRBJ2-7 | TRBV27 | TGTGCCAGCAGCCTCAGGGAGGCCCCCTACGAGCAGTACTTC | CASSLREAPYEQYF
few | NA | TRBJ1-5 | TRBV19 | TGTGCCAGTAGGATCCCGGGACAAACAACGCCCCAGCATTTT | CASRIPGQTTPQHF
NA | NA | TRBJ2-3 | TRBV6-4 | TGTGCCAGCACCTCCCGGGGGACAGATACGCAGTATTTT | CASTSRGTDTQYF
NA | NA | TRBJ2-5 | TRBV4-2 | TGTGCCAGCAGCCAAGAGCCCGGGAGCCAAGAGACCCAGTACTTC | CASSQEPGSQETQYF
NA | NA | TRBJ2-7 | TRBV4-1 | TGCGCCAGCAGCCAAGACTCCACAGGGTCGTACTACGAGCAGTACTTC | CASSQDSTGSYYEQYF
NA | TRBD2 | TRBJ2-1 | TRBV7-9 | TGTGCCAGCAGCTTGGCAGCGGGAGTGGGAGAGGGTGAGCAGTTCTTC | CASSLAAGVGEGEQFF
NA | NA | TRBJ1-2 | TRBV7-8 | TGTGCCAGCAGCCCCTTCACCGGGACAAATTCCTATGGCTACACCTTC | CASSPFTGTNSYGYTF
NA | NA | TRBJ1-1 | TRBV29-1 | TGCAGACGTTTGGACAGACCCACTCGGGACACTGAAGCTTTCTTT | CRRLDRPTRDTEAFF
NA | NA | TRBJ2-5 | TRBV6-5 | TGTGCCTGCAGTTACTCGGCAGGGTGGGAGACCCAGTACTTC | CACSYSAGWETQYF
NA | NA | TRBJ2-7 | TRBV28 | TGTGCCAGCACCCCGGAGCGGATCAAAACCTACGAGCAGTACTTC | CASTPERIKTYEQYF
NA | TRBD2 | TRBJ2-7 | TRBV11-2 | TGTGCCAGCAGCTTAGAGGGACTAGCAAGCCTCCACGAGCAGTACTTC | CASSLEGLASLHEQYF
NA | NA | TRBJ2-7 | TRBV28 | TGTGCCAGCAGTTTAAGGGACGTGAGGGGGTACGAGCAGTACTTC | CASSLRDVRGYEQYF
NA | TRBD2 | TRBJ2-4 | TRBV20-1 | TGCAGTGCTAGGGACTGGCGGGGGTGGTACTTC | CSARDWRGWYF
NA | TRBD1 | TRBJ2-7 | TRBV5-8 | TGTGCCAGCAACCGAGGGACAGAGCCTCCGTACGGGCAGTACTTC | CASNRGTEPPYGQYF
once | TRBD1 | TRBJ2-5 | TRBV28 | TGTGCCAGCAGTTCCCAACAGGGGGCCGGGGAGACCCAGTACTTC | CASSSQQGAGETQYF
NA | NA | TRBJ2-7 | TRBV5-1 | TGCGCCAGCAGTTCGATTCCCAGGGGAGGAGACGAGCAGTACTTC | CASSSIPRGGDEQYF
NA | NA | TRBJ1-1 | TRBV7-2 | TGTGCCAGCAGCTTATACGAGGGTAACACTGAAGCTTTCTTT | CASSLYEGNTEAFF
NA | NA | TRBJ2-5 | TRBV9 | TGTGCCAGCAGCGGCCCCGGGGGAACCCAGTACTTC | CASSGPGGTQYF
NA | NA | TRBJ2-4 | TRBV11-2 | TGTGCCAGCAGCTTAAGGGTGCGGAAAAACATTCAGTACTTC | CASSLRVRKNIQYF
NA | NA | TRBJ1-2 | TRBV23-1 | TGCGCCAGCAGTCAATCGGCGGGCAGGTCCGCGTGCGGCTACACCTTC | CASSQSAGRSACGYTF
NA | TRBD2 | TRBJ2-1 | TRBV7-9 | TGTGCCAGCAGCTTAGCCGGGACTAGCGGCTCCTACAATGAGCAGTTCTTC | CASSLAGTSGSYNEQFF
once | TRBD1 | TRBJ2-5 | TRBV5-8 | TGTGCCAGCAGCCGGGGACAGCAAGAGACCCAGTACTTC | CASSRGQQETQYF
once | NA | TRBJ1-3 | TRBV11-2 | TGTGCCAGCAGCTTCCCAGAAACCTCTGGAAACACCATATATTTT | CASSFPETSGNTIYF
NA | NA | TRBJ2-7 | TRBV19 | TGTGCCAGTAGTATAGCCCCGGGTTCCTACGAGCAGTACTTC | CASSIAPGSYEQYF
once | NA | TRBJ2-1 | TRBV14 | TGTGCCAGCAGCCAAGTATCGGGTTACAATGAGCAGTTCTTC | CASSQVSGYNEQFF
NA | NA | TRBJ2-3 | TRBV7-3 | TGTGCCAGCAGCTTAGGCGCGGGCACAGATACGCAGTATTTT | CASSLGAGTDTQYF
NA | NA | TRBJ1-3 | TRBV6-1 | TGTGCCAGCAGTGGCTCATGGTTTGGAAACACCATATATTTT | CASSGSWFGNTIYF
NA | TRBD1 | TRBJ1-2 | TRBV5-8 | TGTGCCAGCAGCACCCGACAGGGGTTAGGCTTTAGCTATGGCTACACCTTC | CASSTRQGLGFSYGYTF
once | TRBD1 | TRBJ2-7 | TRBV6-5 | TGTGCCAGCAGTTTCGACAGGGGGACTTACGAGCAGTACTTC | CASSFDRGTYEQYF
NA | NA | TRBJ2-3 | TRBV6-5 | TGTGCCAGCCATTCAAGCACAGATACGCAGTATTTT | CASHSSTDTQYF
NA | TRBD1 | TRBJ1-1 | TRBV11-3 | TGTGCCAGCAGCTTAGATAGACGGCAGGGGGCCGAAGCTTTCTTT | CASSLDRRQGAEAFF
NA | NA | TRBJ2-7 | TRBV7-2 | TGTGCCAGCAGCTTCTTACTCTACGAGCAGTACTTC | CASSFLLYEQYF
NA | TRBD2 | TRBJ2-7 | TRBV7-6 | TGTGCCAGCAGCTCCACCAGAGCGGGAGGGGGCTACGAGCAGTACTTC | CASSSTRAGGGYEQYF
NA | NA | TRBJ2-3 | TRBV30 | TGTGCCTGGTCTAGAGGGAGGCCCACAGATACGCAGTATTTT | CAWSRGRPTDTQYF
once | NA | TRBJ2-2 | TRBV7-6 | TGTGCCAGCAGCTTAGGGGGGACGGGAAAGACCGGGGAGCTGTTTTTT | CASSLGGTGKTGELFF
NA | TRBD2 | TRBJ2-5 | TRBV6-5 | TGTGCCAGCAGTTACTCTCGGGAGGCTCGGACCCAGTACTTC | CASSYSREARTQYF
NA | NA | TRBJ2-1 | TRBV14 | TGTGCCAGTCGCTGGGGAGCTTTCGCCAATGAGCAGTTCTTC | CASRWGAFANEQFF
NA | TRBD2 | TRBJ2-1 | TRBV18 | TGTGCCAGCTCACGGGCGGGAGGGGACAATGAGCAGTTCTTC | CASSRAGGDNEQFF
few | NA | TRBJ1-1 | TRBV5-4 | TGTGCCAGCAGCTCCCTCGGAAAGTCGACCGCTGAAGCTTTCTTT | CASSSLGKSTAEAFF
NA | NA | TRBJ2-1 | TRBV5-1 | TGCGCCAGCAGCTTCTCTCTCCGGGACAACTCGTACAGTGAGCAGTTCTTC | CASSFSLRDNSYSEQFF
NA | NA | TRBJ2-3 | TRBV2 | TGTGCCAGCACCCTCTACTCAGCGGTGCTCACAGATACGCAGTATTTT | CASTLYSAVLTDTQYF